These 15 T cell receptor beta chains came from one sample sequenced in a study of T cell responses to AZD1222 COVID-19 vaccine. The protocol was immunoSEQ multiplex PCR, while the TCRdb copy is restricted to in-frame clones and leaves out a portion. This sample has around 140,000 clones; 90% occur once, and the top ten carry about 7%. Sample: peripheral blood, taken on day 0 of AZD1222 vaccination. These receptors all stem from an adult in good health.

This clone has just one count. J is TRBJ2-1 and V is TRBV19, with TRBD2 matching over 7 bases. This CDR3 contains 11 residues. Germline CDR1 reads LNHDA; CDR2 reads SQIVND (reference sequence). The CDR3 bases are TGTTCAGCACGGGGGGACAATGAGCAGTTCTTC. Translating it yields CSARGDNEQFF.

The V gene is TRBV6-5, the J gene TRBJ1-6; D perhaps matches TRBD1 (5 bases). The CDR3 length is 15 residues. Germline V gene sequence: CDR1 MNHEY, CDR2 SVGAGI. V was clipped by 4 bases and J by 4 bases, with 11 bases between them. CDR3 sequence (DNA): TGTGCCAGCAGTTCTCCGGGGGGGTATAATTCACCCCTCCACTTT. Its protein product is CASSSPGGYNSPLHF.

This clone appeared a single time. CDR3 residues: CASSLDRANVLTF. DNA of the CDR3: TGTGCCAGCAGCTTAGACAGGGCCAACGTCCTGACTTTC. The V call is TRBV7-8, the J call TRBJ2-6; D ambiguous. Germline V gives CDR1 SGHVS, CDR2 FQNEAQ. V gave up 1 base and J gave up 5 bases, with 3 bases separating them. The CDR3 has 13 residues.

V is TRBV7-8 and J is TRBJ2-5; 8 bases map to TRBD1. The CDR3 length is 15 residues. Germline V CDR1 and CDR2: SGHVS, FQNEAQ. V was clipped by 5 bases and J by 2 bases; unmatched bases: 7. DNA of the CDR3: TGTGCCAGCAGCCCCCGGGACAGGAGACAAGAGACCCAGTACTTC. It codes for CASSPRDRRQETQYF. The full variable domain, rest sourced from reference TRBV7-8 and TRBJ2-5, is GAGVSQSPRYKVAKRGQDVALRCDPISGHVSLFWYQQALGQGPEFLTYFQNEAQLDKSGLPSDRFFAERPEGSVSTLKIQRTQQEDSAVYLCASSPRDRRQETQYFGPGTRLLVL.

The chain uses TRBV28 and TRBJ1-1; D gene uncertain. Germline CDR1 is MDHEN and CDR2 is SYDVKM. The CDR3 contains 16 residues. Trimming pared 1 base from V and 3 bases from J, leaving 15 bases between. The CDR3 DNA follows: TGTGCCAGCAGTTTATCGAGTCTGGGAATTTACACTGAAGCTTTCTTT. Its protein product is CASSLSSLGIYTEAFF.

This clone came up a few times. The chain recombines TRBV10-3 with TRBJ2-7, with D unclear. CDR3 size: 10 residues. V gave up 10 bases and J gave up 1 base, with 5 bases separating them. Germline CDR1 is ENHRY and CDR2 is SYGVKD. For the CDR3, the DNA is TGTGCCACCGTTTCCTACGAGCAGTACTTC. This sequence encodes CATVSYEQYF.

The chain joins TRBV28 to TRBJ1-4; D is uncertain. CDR3 length equals 14 residues. Trimming left V 2 bases short and J 3 bases short, with 7 bases between. Germline assignment: CDR1 MDHEN and CDR2 SYDVKM. CDR3 bases: TGTGCCAGCAGTTTACCACAGTCTAATGAAAAACTGTTTTTT. It is translated as CASSLPQSNEKLFF.

In this sample, this clone turned up once. This chain connects TRBV12-3 or TRBV12-4 to TRBJ2-2; D not resolved. The CDR3 is 11 residues long. Trimming removed 7 bases from V and 4 bases from J, with 4 bases in between. CDR3 sequence reads: CASTVTGELFF. The CDR3 DNA reads TGTGCCAGCACGGTCACCGGGGAGCTGTTTTTT.

This clone was seen only once. This chain connects TRBV28 to TRBJ1-3; 9 bases fit TRBD1. Trimming took 5 bases from V and 4 from J; bases not matched to a gene: 9. The CDR3 sequence is 16 residues long. In germline, CDR1 is MDHEN, CDR2 SYDVKM. Here the CDR3 DNA reads TGTGCCAGCAGTCTGAACAGGGGGCCTGGCGGAAACACCATATATTTT. Protein sequence: CASSLNRGPGGNTIYF.

CDR3 DNA: TGCGCCAGCAGCTCGGACAGGGGTGGCTATGGCTACACCTTC. Protein product: CASSSDRGGYGYTF. The chain is built from TRBV5-1 and TRBJ1-2; 9 nucleotides line up with TRBD1. Trimming at V came to 3 bases and at J to 4 bases, leaving 4 bases not matched to a gene. Looked up from germline, CDR1 is SGHRS and CDR2 is YFSETQ. The CDR3 extends over 14 amino acids.

V is TRBV7-2 and J is TRBJ2-7, with 10 positions matching TRBD1. CDR3 length equals 13 residues. Trimming removed 3 bases from V and 6 bases from J; junction bases left unmatched: 2. The germline V gene has CDR1 SGHTA and CDR2 FQGNSA. Here the CDR3 reads CASSLWTGGEQYF. The CDR3 DNA reads TGTGCCAGCAGCTTGTGGACAGGGGGCGAGCAGTACTTC.

This rearrangement joins TRBV7-9 to TRBJ2-7; D unclear. V was pared by 1 base and J by 3 bases, with 16 bases between. This CDR3 region has 16 residues. Germline values: CDR1 SEHNR, CDR2 FQNEAQ (reference sequence). The CDR3 DNA is TGTGCCAGCAGCTTAGAGAGTAGGCAGTATAACTACGAGCAGTACTTC. This sequence encodes CASSLESRQYNYEQYF.

This chain links TRBV19 with TRBJ2-7; TRBD1 or TRBD2 may be the D gene (5 bases each). Trimming left V 5 bases short and J 6 bases short, with 17 bases between. The CDR3 loop spans 14 amino acids. Germline V gene data show CDR1 as LNHDA and CDR2 as SQIVND (reference sequence). The CDR3 nucleotides read TGTGCCAGTAGTCGGAGCCGGGACGCCTCCGAGCAGTACTTC. It encodes CASSRSRDASEQYF.

V is TRBV5-1 and J is TRBJ1-5; TRBD1 might be the D (6 bases). V was pared by 3 bases and J by 5 bases, with 12 bases between. The germline V gene encodes CDR1 SGHRS and CDR2 YFSETQ. The CDR3 spans 14 residues. CDR3 sequence (DNA): TGCGCCAGCAGCTCTGGGGGGGGCGATCAGCCCCAGCATTTT. Translating gives CASSSGGGDQPQHF. Drawing the rest from reference TRBV5-1 and TRBJ1-5, the complete variable domain is KAGVTQTPRYLIKTRGQQVTLSCSPISGHRSVSWYQQTPGQGLQFLFEYFSETQRNKGNFPGRFSGRQFSNSRSEMNVSTLELGDSALYLCASSSGGGDQPQHFGDGTRLSIL.

This clone was detected a few times. The V call is TRBV11-2, the J call TRBJ2-1, with 15 bases identical to TRBD2. V was clipped by 6 bases and J by 6 bases; unmatched bases: 3. The CDR3 extends over 15 amino acids. Germline lookup yields CDR1 SGHAT and CDR2 FQNNGV. Written as DNA, the CDR3 is TGTGCCAGCAGTCGGACTAGCGGGGGGGCCAATGAGCAGTTCTTC. Translating it yields CASSRTSGGANEQFF.